The entry below gives a single T cell receptor beta chain sequence along with its context. This sample is part of a study of human T cells and chemical hapten exposure. Across the whole study: Per-sample TCR yield variation was attributed mainly to small pooled library volume differences.

Germline V gene data show CDR1 as MNHEY and CDR2 as SMNVEV (reference sequence). CDR3 length: 14 residues. V lost 8 bases to trimming and J lost 11 bases; unmatched junction nucleotides: 14. As to time point: patch test 3, about 24 weeks after DPC sensitization. As for treatment: therapeutic diphenylcyclopropenone sensitization with weekly scalp DPC. Unique molecular identifiers were linked by the library to individual cDNA molecules. TCRdb recomputed calls from the RACE reads with MiXCR, one row per CDR3 protein. The table shows 180,000 or so distinct CDR3 sequences, with around a quarter occurring only once.

The source material was whole blood, sampled in connection with sensitization to the hapten diphenylcyclopropenone (DPC). This chain uses TRBV27 with TRBJ1-5; TRBD1 matches 8 bases. The sequence was collected from a woman in her thirties or forties with alopecia areata. Some clones in this sample may be carry-over from other donors' samples. In DNA form, the CDR3 reads TGTGCCAGCCGAGACCGGGACAGGCTGCAAACCCAGCATTTT. This encodes CASRDRDRLQTQHF.